One and the same sample provided the 8 T cell receptor beta chains below, sequenced in a study of blood T cells in healthy people across ages. Primed by a sample-barcoded 5' primer and a J-beta primer mix, a second PCR proceeded for about 6 to 12 cycles. TCRdb ran MiXCR on the 5' RACE reads and lists one entry per CDR3 protein. The data hold some 1.7 million distinct CDR3 sequences, with roughly 27% observed a single time. Sequenced input: blood. The source of these receptors is a woman in her twenties or thirties in good health.

This clonotype showed up just a few times. The gene calls are TRBV5-1 and TRBJ2-3; 8 nucleotides agree with TRBD2. Germline CDR1 SGHRS, CDR2 YFSETQ. The CDR3 contains 16 residues. With 0 bases clipped from V and 2 bases from J, the junction kept 5 bases outside the gene matches. CDR3 residues: CASSLAPGGITDTQYF. The CDR3 bases are TGCGCCAGCAGCTTGGCCCCGGGGGGGATCACAGATACGCAGTATTTT.

This clonotype has ten or more counts. This rearrangement joins TRBV11-2 to TRBJ2-7; no firm D call. V dropped 1 base and J dropped 4 bases, with 11 bases sitting between them. This CDR3 comprises 14 residues. Germline V gives CDR1 SGHAT, CDR2 FQNNGV. DNA of the CDR3: TGTGCCAGCAGCTTAGGCGATGGGTTTTACGAGCAGTACTTC. It is translated as CASSLGDGFYEQYF.

The chain is built from TRBV20-1 and TRBJ2-5, with D perhaps given as TRBD1 or TRBD2 (5 bases each). The CDR3 consists of 11 residues. CDR1 and CDR2 from the germline V gene are DFQATT and SNEGSKA (reference sequence). In DNA form, the CDR3 reads TGCAGCAGGTGGGACCGGGAGACCCAGTACTTC. Its translation is CSRWDRETQYF.

This clonotype turned up a few times. The chain uses TRBV5-1 and TRBJ1-1, with D perhaps matching TRBD1 (5 bases). V lost 7 bases and J 1 base, leaving 11 bases between the germline ends. The CDR3 runs 13 residues. CDR1 SGHRS and CDR2 YFSETQ come from the germline V gene. CDR3 protein: CASGQIANTEAFF. In nucleotides, the CDR3 is TGCGCCAGCGGACAAATTGCGAACACTGAAGCTTTCTTT.

This clonotype was detected many times. The chain has TRBV4-1 and TRBJ2-5; tentatively, D is TRBD2 (6 bases). Germline CDR1 MGHRA, CDR2 YSYEKL. The V gene lost 1 base and the J gene lost 3 bases, with 12 bases spanning the gap. This CDR3 spans 15 amino acids. The CDR3 DNA is TGCGCCAGCAGCCAAGCGTTTTCGGGGGAAGAGACCCAGTACTTC. It codes for CASSQAFSGEETQYF.

The chain uses TRBV3-1 and TRBJ1-1, with D possibly TRBD1 on 5 matching bases. V gave up 2 bases and J gave up 8 bases, with 18 bases separating them. CDR3 length: 15 residues. In germline, CDR1 is LGHDT, CDR2 YNNKEL (reference sequence). Here the CDR3 reads CASSQMIGTSGEAFF. CDR3 DNA sequence: TGTGCCAGCAGCCAAATGATCGGGACCTCGGGCGAAGCTTTCTTT.

The chain couples TRBV7-2 to TRBJ2-1, with TRBD2 matching over 8 bases. The CDR3 has 17 residues. Per germline, CDR1 SGHTA and CDR2 FQGNSA. J lost 2 bases, V lost 6 bases, and 12 bases had no gene match. CDR3 nucleotides: TGTGCCAGCAGTTCCGCCTCTGGCGGGGGGACCTACAATGAGCAGTTCTTC. This codes for CASSSASGGGTYNEQFF.

This clonotype was detected many times. The chain couples TRBV25-1 to TRBJ1-1; D gene ambiguous. The V gene's germline CDR1 is MGHDK and CDR2 SYGVNS. Deletions cut 2 bases from V and 3 bases from J, with 7 bases between. CDR3 length equals 13 residues. CDR3 sequence reads: CASSEAGDTEAFF. In DNA, the CDR3 is TGTGCCAGCAGTGAAGCTGGGGACACTGAAGCTTTCTTT. Supplemented by reference TRBV25-1 and TRBJ1-1, the full variable domain reads EADIYQTPRYLVIGTGKKITLECSQTMGHDKMYWYQQDPGMELHLIHYSYGVNSTEKGDLSSESTVSRIRTEHFPLTLESARPSHTSQYLCASSEAGDTEAFFGQGTRLTVV.